The 14 T cell receptor beta chains below were found in one sample sequenced in a study of T-cell reconstitution after alpha-beta-depleted transplantation in children. Preparation of the TCRbeta library used unique molecular identifiers. Each CDR3 protein gets one entry after TCRdb re-called the PCR reads with MiXCR. This repertoire shows some 490,000 distinct CDR3 sequences, 12% found once; its top ten account for over 5.5%. This sample comprised PBMCs from the stem cell graft donor, obtained from the stem cell graft. These receptors were obtained from a human donor who donated a stem cell graft to a child with combined immunodeficiency.

V is TRBV12-3 or TRBV12-4 and J is TRBJ2-2; a possible D gene is TRBD1 (6 bases). Trimming stripped 6 bases from V and 4 bases from J, with 15 bases between. The CDR3 sequence is 15 residues long. CDR3 in amino acids: CASSLQGGITGELFF. DNA of the CDR3: TGTGCCAGCAGCCTACAGGGCGGCATCACCGGGGAGCTGTTTTTT.

This clonotype came up a few times. V usage is TRBV6-1 and J usage is TRBJ1-2; D gene unclear. The germline V gene has CDR1 MNHNS and CDR2 SASEGT. V lost 8 bases and J 5 bases, leaving 15 bases between the germline ends. This CDR3 contains 13 residues. CDR3 in DNA: TGTGCCAGCGATATCCTGCAGCGTTATGGCTACACCTTC. Its protein is CASDILQRYGYTF.

This clonotype was seen a handful of times. The rearrangement joins TRBV4-2 to TRBJ2-5; no clear D gene. This CDR3 comprises 16 residues. V was shortened by 0 bases and J by 2 bases, with 13 bases between the two germline ends. Germline CDR1 LGHNA, CDR2 YNFKEQ. As DNA, the CDR3 is TGTGCCAGCAGCCAAGATGGTCGACCGGCTCAAGAGACCCAGTACTTC. It codes for CASSQDGRPAQETQYF.

This clonotype was counted only a few times. The gene calls are TRBV20-1 and TRBJ2-7; D is uncertain. CDR1 is DFQATT and CDR2 is SNEGSKA in the germline V gene (reference sequence). The CDR3 extends over 13 amino acids. The V end was cut by 0 bases, the J end by 9 bases, with 15 bases between. The DNA for the CDR3 is TGCAGTGCTAGAGACCCAAGTACGGCCGGGCAGTACTTC. It codes for CSARDPSTAGQYF.

This clonotype has just a few counts. This chain joins TRBV7-2 and TRBJ2-7, with TRBD1 identical over 9 bases. This CDR3 region has 14 residues. Trimming removed 2 bases from V and 6 bases from J; junction bases left unmatched: 5. Germline V gene sequence: CDR1 SGHTA, CDR2 FQGNSA. The CDR3 protein is CASSLQQGAGEQYF. In nucleotides, the CDR3 is TGTGCCAGCAGCTTACAACAGGGGGCGGGCGAGCAGTACTTC. Full variable domain (rest looked up from reference TRBV7-2 and TRBJ2-7): GAGVSQSPSNKVTEKGKDVELRCDPISGHTALYWYRQSLGQGLEFLIYFQGNSAPDKSGLPSDRFSAERTGGSVSTLTIQRTQQEDSAVYLCASSLQQGAGEQYFGPGTRLTVT.

This clonotype was found a few times. This rearrangement joins TRBV6-5 to TRBJ2-2; a weak D match, TRBD1 (6 bases). The CDR3 extends over 14 amino acids. Germline lookup yields CDR1 MNHEY and CDR2 SVGAGI. V shed 0 bases and J shed 4 bases, with 6 bases lying between them. The CDR3 reads CASSYSGGTGELFF. The CDR3 nucleotides are TGTGCCAGCAGTTACTCAGGGGGCACCGGGGAGCTGTTTTTT.

Only a few counts were recorded for this clonotype. The V call is TRBV7-9, the J call TRBJ2-2; D possibly matches TRBD1 or TRBD2 (5 bases each). The CDR3 spans 17 residues. V was cut by 5 bases and J by 5 bases, with 21 bases left in between. Germline CDR1 reads SEHNR; CDR2 reads FQNEAQ (reference sequence). The CDR3 here is CASSPQSGPRRTGELFF. In DNA, the CDR3 is TGTGCCAGCAGCCCACAATCGGGACCCAGACGAACCGGGGAGCTGTTTTTT. The entire variable domain, with the rest obtained from reference TRBV7-9 and TRBJ2-2, is as follows: DTGVSQNPRHKITKRGQNVTFRCDPISEHNRLYWYRQTLGQGPEFLTYFQNEAQLEKSRLLSDRFSAERPKGSFSTLEIQRTEQGDSAMYLCASSPQSGPRRTGELFFGEGSRLTVL.

By sample fraction, this clonotype is large. This sequence joins TRBV4-2 and TRBJ2-1, with unresolved D. The germline V gene encodes CDR1 LGHNA and CDR2 YNFKEQ. V was shortened by 1 base and J by 3 bases, with 13 bases between the two germline ends. There are 16 residues in the CDR3. For the CDR3, the DNA is TGTGCCAGCAGCCAAGGAGGCCCCTCCGACTACAATGAGCAGTTCTTC. Translation: CASSQGGPSDYNEQFF.

This chain joins TRBV24-1 and TRBJ2-5, with D perhaps matching TRBD1 (7 bases). The CDR3 covers 14 residues. Germline lookup yields CDR1 KGHDR and CDR2 SFDVKD. Trimming left V 4 bases short and J 5 bases short, with 13 bases between. This CDR3 is CATSDAGQWETQYF. Here the CDR3 DNA reads TGTGCCACCAGTGACGCGGGACAGTGGGAGACCCAGTACTTC.

This clonotype was seen only a few times. V usage is TRBV2 and J usage is TRBJ2-1; TRBD2 matches at 7 bases. Per germline, CDR1 SNHLY and CDR2 FYNNEI. V was pared by 3 bases and J by 2 bases, with 7 bases of the junction left unmatched. This CDR3 is 16 amino acids long. This CDR3 reads CASSDRLADTYNEQFF. CDR3 DNA: TGTGCCAGCAGTGATAGGCTAGCGGATACCTACAATGAGCAGTTCTTC.

This clonotype has just one count. The chain couples TRBV7-2 to TRBJ2-2; D remains ambiguous. The CDR3 has 14 residues. Germline V gene data show CDR1 as SGHTA and CDR2 as FQGNSA. V was pared by 7 bases and J by 0 bases, with 9 bases between. The CDR3 protein is CASTPLPNTGELFF. The CDR3 DNA sequence: TGTGCCAGCACGCCCCTCCCGAACACCGGGGAGCTGTTTTTT.

This clonotype was picked up many times. The chain links TRBV9 to TRBJ2-3, with a possible D match to TRBD2 (6 bases). With 2 bases removed from V and 5 bases from J, the gap between germline ends came to 18 bases. The CDR3 loop spans 16 amino acids. CDR1 is SGDLS, CDR2 YYNGEE, per germline. The CDR3: CASSVTSHGGGDTQYF. The CDR3, as DNA: TGTGCCAGCAGCGTTACTAGCCATGGGGGAGGAGATACGCAGTATTTT.

This clonotype turned up a few times. The chain recombines TRBV12-5 with TRBJ1-1, with 7 nucleotides matching TRBD1. The germline gives CDR1 LGHNT, CDR2 FRNRAP. CDR3 length: 13 residues. The V and J ends lost 6 bases and 4 bases, in that order; junction bases with no gene match: 5. This CDR3 is CASGKGAVTEAFF. The CDR3 DNA follows: TGTGCTAGTGGCAAGGGGGCGGTCACTGAAGCTTTCTTT.

This clonotype was seen at least ten times. The chain couples TRBV10-3 to TRBJ2-6, with 7 bases that match TRBD1. Germline V gene lookup returns CDR1 ENHRY and CDR2 SYGVKD. The CDR3 length is 15 residues. Unmatched junction bases numbered 1, after V lost 3 bases and J lost 2 bases. The CDR3 region is CAISDGQAGANVLTF. The DNA for the CDR3 is TGTGCCATCAGTGACGGACAGGCTGGGGCCAACGTCCTGACTTTC.